The rows below give T cell receptor beta chains drawn from one sample of a study of early T cells in non-severe SARS-CoV-2 infection. In TCRdb, the 5' RACE reads were re-called with MiXCR into one record per CDR3 protein. Among about 33,000 distinct CDR3 sequences listed, around 5% were seen once. Sequencing was done on a sample of whole blood. The receptors come from an adult who was a healthcare worker with PCR-confirmed SARS-CoV-2 infection or an uninfected control (not recorded which). Each CDR3 is given with its conserved first and last residue. The D gene is left open where the match is weak. Clone sizes are given selectively: once, few, many, or a class where the clone is expanded.

TRBJ2-7 | TRBV6-2/TRBV6-3 | many | . | CASSSRGTGAYEQYF | TGTGCCAGCAGTTCCAGGGGGACGGGGGCCTACGAGCAGTACTTC
TRBJ1-1 | TRBV20-1 | . | . | CSAWTAMNTEAFF | TGCAGTGCTTGGACAGCCATGAACACTGAAGCTTTCTTT
TRBJ1-1 | TRBV5-1 | many | TRBD1 | CASSSGQGREAFF | TGCGCCAGCAGCTCTGGACAGGGGCGTGAAGCTTTCTTT
TRBJ1-1 | TRBV5-4 | few | . | CASSRELDTEAFF | TGTGCCAGCAGCCGTGAACTCGACACTGAAGCTTTCTTT
TRBJ2-2 | TRBV29-1 | . | . | CSVAGPGTVTGELFF | TGCAGCGTCGCCGGTCCCGGGACGGTCACCGGGGAGCTGTTTTTT
TRBJ1-2 | TRBV13 | . | . | CASSLNTGGGYTF | TGTGCCAGCAGCTTAAATACAGGCGGCGGCTACACCTTC
TRBJ2-1 | TRBV27 | . | . | CASAAIWGPKGNEQFF | TGTGCCAGCGCAGCAATATGGGGCCCTAAGGGGAATGAGCAGTTCTTC
TRBJ1-4 | TRBV11-2 | few | . | CASSLGPVPLF | TGTGCCAGCAGCCTAGGGCCAGTACCCCTATTT
TRBJ2-2 | TRBV18 | . | . | CASSPGTPRELFF | TGTGCCAGCTCGCCCGGGACACCCAGGGAGCTGTTTTTT
TRBJ2-3 | TRBV28 | many | . | CASSSGVRTDTQYF | TGTGCCAGCAGTTCGGGAGTACGCACAGATACGCAGTATTTT
TRBJ2-2 | TRBV7-3 | medium-sized | . | CASSLNGNTGELFF | TGTGCCAGCAGCTTAAACGGGAATACCGGGGAGCTGTTTTTT
TRBJ2-7 | TRBV10-3 | many | TRBD2 | CAISIKGLAGGVYEQYF | TGTGCCATCAGTATAAAAGGACTAGCGGGGGGCGTCTACGAGCAGTACTTC
TRBJ2-3 | TRBV4-3 | . | . | CASSQDPRGASTDTQYF | TGCGCCAGCAGCCAAGACCCACGGGGGGCTAGCACAGATACGCAGTATTTT
TRBJ1-1 | TRBV12-5 | many | . | CASGLVTGTTEAFF | TGTGCTAGTGGTTTGGTAACAGGGACCACTGAAGCTTTCTTT
TRBJ2-7 | TRBV5-5 | many | . | CASSLDLPITYEQYF | TGTGCCAGCAGCTTGGATTTGCCGATAACCTACGAGCAGTACTTC
TRBJ1-1 | TRBV30 | many | . | CAWGALKGVLAEAFF | TGTGCCTGGGGGGCCCTGAAGGGGGTGCTCGCTGAAGCTTTCTTT
TRBJ2-7 | TRBV7-2 | . | TRBD2 | CASSRTTSGGAYEQYF | TGTGCCAGCAGCCGCACCACTAGCGGGGGGGCCTACGAGCAGTACTTC
TRBJ2-7 | TRBV29-1 | many | . | CSVKTVHSYEQYF | TGCAGCGTGAAGACAGTCCATTCCTACGAGCAGTACTTC
TRBJ1-1 | TRBV12-3/TRBV12-4 | few | . | CASSPRTPHTEAFF | TGTGCCAGCAGTCCCCGAACACCTCACACTGAAGCTTTCTTT
TRBJ2-7 | TRBV10-1 | many | . | CASSRDLMTGEQYF | TGCGCCAGCAGCCGGGACCTAATGACGGGGGAGCAGTACTTC
TRBJ2-7 | TRBV5-5 | many | . | CASSFQRDTYEQYF | TGTGCCAGCAGCTTCCAGCGGGACACCTACGAGCAGTACTTC
TRBJ2-2 | TRBV7-3 | . | . | CASSLTAATGELFF | TGTGCCAGCAGCTTAACGGCCGCCACCGGGGAGCTGTTTTTT
TRBJ2-1 | TRBV7-9 | few | . | CASSRALSGNEQFF | TGTGCCAGCAGCCGGGCCTTATCCGGGAATGAGCAGTTCTTC
TRBJ2-3 | TRBV6-6 | . | TRBD2 | CASSTPNRAGGPRDTQYF | TGTGCCAGCAGTACCCCTAATCGAGCGGGGGGGCCGCGGGATACGCAGTATTTT
TRBJ1-3 | TRBV18 | many | TRBD1 | CASSPWDRGSGNTIYF | TGTGCCAGCTCACCATGGGACAGGGGCTCTGGAAACACCATATATTTT
TRBJ1-6 | TRBV25-1 | many | . | CASSPSLGNPPLHF | TGTGCCAGCAGTCCCTCCTTGGGGAACCCACCCCTCCACTTT
TRBJ2-7 | TRBV5-6 | many | . | CASSFTAYSYEQYF | TGTGCCAGCAGCTTCACGGCGTACTCCTACGAGCAGTACTTC
TRBJ2-1 | TRBV3-1 | many | . | CASSQILPRYNEQFF | TGTGCCAGCAGCCAGATTCTCCCTAGGTACAATGAGCAGTTCTTC
TRBJ1-4 | TRBV7-2 | . | . | CASSLAPTVNEKLFF | TGTGCCAGCAGCTTAGCCCCGACTGTAAATGAAAAACTGTTTTTT
TRBJ2-7 | TRBV5-5 | many | . | CASSSPDGSSYEQYF | TGTGCCAGCAGCTCACCCGACGGGAGCTCCTACGAGCAGTACTTC
TRBJ1-3 | TRBV6-1 | . | . | CASSISTDSGNTIYF | TGTGCCAGCAGTATATCCACGGACTCTGGAAACACCATATATTTT
TRBJ1-3 | TRBV28 | many | TRBD1 | CASSLGTGLAGNTIYF | TGTGCCAGCAGTTTAGGGACAGGCCTTGCTGGAAACACCATATATTTT
TRBJ2-1 | TRBV5-1 | many | TRBD1 | CASSQAAGGNEQFF | TGCGCCAGCAGCCAAGCGGCAGGGGGCAATGAGCAGTTCTTC
TRBJ2-1 | TRBV7-2 | many | . | CASSLGHGSSYNEQFF | TGTGCCAGCAGCTTAGGTCATGGGAGCTCCTACAATGAGCAGTTCTTC
TRBJ2-3 | TRBV28 | . | . | CASSLLGASTDTQYF | TGTGCCAGCAGTTTATTGGGAGCTAGCACAGATACGCAGTATTTT
TRBJ2-3 | TRBV11-1 | many | . | CASSLIETQYF | TGTGCCAGCAGCTTAATTGAGACGCAGTATTTT
TRBJ2-7 | TRBV18 | . | TRBD2 | CASSPPYSGGREQYF | TGTGCCAGCTCACCACCGTATAGCGGGGGTCGCGAGCAGTACTTC
TRBJ2-3 | TRBV29-1 | . | . | CSVGLTSQESNTGYF | TGCAGCGTTGGACTCACCTCACAGGAAAGCAATACAGGGTATTTT
TRBJ2-5 | TRBV11-2 | many | TRBD1 | CASSIPGGAQETQYF | TGTGCCAGCAGCATACCAGGGGGAGCCCAAGAGACCCAGTACTTC
TRBJ2-2 | TRBV27 | many | TRBD1 | CASSLPSTGAGELFF | TGTGCCAGCAGTTTACCGTCAACAGGGGCCGGGGAGCTGTTTTTT
TRBJ2-7 | TRBV19 | many | . | CASAGTHRSLYF | TGTGCCAGTGCCGGGACCCACAGAAGCCTGTACTTC
TRBJ1-5 | TRBV20-1 | few | TRBD1 | CSARGRDRDYQPQHF | TGCAGTGCTAGAGGCCGGGACAGGGATTATCAGCCCCAGCATTTT